This TCR beta chain originates from a study of T-cell reconstitution after alpha-beta-depleted transplantation in children. General observations from the study: Reportedly, roughly two months post-transplant, alpha-beta T cells arose from several hundred expanded graft clones. There were some patients whose high TCRbeta diversity at day 60 came from surviving recipient T cells and thymic progenitors.

This CDR3 is built from 15 residues. Germline V lookup: CDR1 MGHDK, CDR2 SYGVNS. The V gene end was trimmed by 4 bases and the J gene end by 8 bases; junction bases not matched to a gene: 6. A TCRbeta library incorporating unique molecular identifiers was prepared. TCRdb itself ran the PCR reads through MiXCR, one entry per CDR3 protein. The sample holds about 980,000 distinct CDR3 sequences, less than 30% seen once. This clonotype has more than one count but fewer than ten. The antigen is not known. The chain links TRBV25-1 to TRBJ1-4; the match to TRBD1 covers 11 bases. This receptor was identified in a boy younger than two who had a stem cell transplant for SCID, so the T cells may come from the graft donor. The specimen was PBMCs, mostly from graft donor cells, collected 360 days after TCRalphabeta/CD19-depleted stem cell transplant. CDR3 sequence reads: CASSVPGTGGEKLFF. In DNA, the CDR3 is TGTGCCAGCAGTGTCCCCGGGACAGGGGGAGAAAAACTGTTTTTT.